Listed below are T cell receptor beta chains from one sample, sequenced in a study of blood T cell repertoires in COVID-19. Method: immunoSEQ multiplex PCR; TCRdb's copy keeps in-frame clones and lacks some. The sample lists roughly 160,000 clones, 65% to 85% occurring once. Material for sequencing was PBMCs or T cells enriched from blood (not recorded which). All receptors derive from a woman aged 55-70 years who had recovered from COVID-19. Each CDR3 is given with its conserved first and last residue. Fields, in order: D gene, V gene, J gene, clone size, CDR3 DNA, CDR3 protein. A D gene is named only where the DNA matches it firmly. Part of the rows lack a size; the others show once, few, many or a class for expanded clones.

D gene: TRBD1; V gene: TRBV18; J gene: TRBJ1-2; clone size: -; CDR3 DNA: TGTGCCAGCTCAACAGGGGTAGGCTATGGCTACACCTTC; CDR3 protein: CASSTGVGYGYTF
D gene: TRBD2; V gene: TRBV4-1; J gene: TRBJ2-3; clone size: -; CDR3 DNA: TGCGCCAGCAGCCAAGATAGCGGGGGAAGCACAGATACGCAGTATTTT; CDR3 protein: CASSQDSGGSTDTQYF
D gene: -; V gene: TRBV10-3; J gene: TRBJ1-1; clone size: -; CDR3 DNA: TGTGCCATCAGGACAGACAGAGCGGCTTTCTTT; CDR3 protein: CAIRTDRAAFF
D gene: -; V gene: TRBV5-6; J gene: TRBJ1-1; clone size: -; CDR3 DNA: TGTGCCAGCAGCTTGGGTGGCAGGGCAAACACTGAAGCTTTCTTT; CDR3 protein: CASSLGGRANTEAFF
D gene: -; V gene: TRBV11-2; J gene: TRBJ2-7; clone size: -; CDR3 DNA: TGTGCCAGCAGCTTAGAACCAGGGGGAGGCGAGCAGTACTTC; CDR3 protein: CASSLEPGGGEQYF
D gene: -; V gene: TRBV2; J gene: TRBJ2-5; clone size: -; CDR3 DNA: TGTGCCAGCCCTCTCGGGAGCCTCCAAGAGACCCAGTACTTC; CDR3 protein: CASPLGSLQETQYF
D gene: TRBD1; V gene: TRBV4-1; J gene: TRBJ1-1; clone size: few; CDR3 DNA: TGCGCCAGCAGCCCTACCTCGACAGGGGTCCTCACTGAAGCTTTCTTT; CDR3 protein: CASSPTSTGVLTEAFF
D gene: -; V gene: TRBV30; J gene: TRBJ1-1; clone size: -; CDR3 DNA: TGTGCCTGGAGCGAAACGGGAGGAATGAACACTGAAGCTTTCTTT; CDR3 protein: CAWSETGGMNTEAFF
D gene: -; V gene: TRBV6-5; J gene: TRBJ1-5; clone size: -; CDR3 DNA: TGTGCCAGCACCCGGACAGCCGACAATCAGCCCCAGCATTTT; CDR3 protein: CASTRTADNQPQHF
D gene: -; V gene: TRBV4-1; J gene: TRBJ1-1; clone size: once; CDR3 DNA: TGCGCCAGCAGCCGATACAGCTTCACCTCATCAATGAACACTGAAGCTTTCTTT; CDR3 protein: CASSRYSFTSSMNTEAFF
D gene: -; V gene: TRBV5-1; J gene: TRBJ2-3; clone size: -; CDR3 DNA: TGCGCCAGCACACCCGGGACGGGAGCTGATACGCAGTATTTT; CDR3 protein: CASTPGTGADTQYF
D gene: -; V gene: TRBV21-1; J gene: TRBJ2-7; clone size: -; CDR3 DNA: TGTGCCAGCAGCTCGCCGGGGGACCGGGACAGGGGGAAAGAGCCTACCTACGAGCAGTACTTC; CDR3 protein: CASSSPGDRDRGKEPTYEQYF
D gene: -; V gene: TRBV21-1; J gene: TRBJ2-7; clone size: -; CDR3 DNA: TGTGCCAGCGTGCAAAACTACAGGGGGTTAGCGGGAGGGCCTGACTACGAGCAGTACTTC; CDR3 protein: CASVQNYRGLAGGPDYEQYF
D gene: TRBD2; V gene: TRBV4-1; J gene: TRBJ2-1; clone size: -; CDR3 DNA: TGCGCCAGCAGCCAATTCTCTCCACTAGCGGGGGGGTATAATGAGCAGTTCTTC; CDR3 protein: CASSQFSPLAGGYNEQFF
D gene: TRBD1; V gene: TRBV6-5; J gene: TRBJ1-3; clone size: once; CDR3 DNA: TGTGCCAGCAGATCGGGACAGGTATTCGGAAACACCATATATTTT; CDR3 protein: CASRSGQVFGNTIYF
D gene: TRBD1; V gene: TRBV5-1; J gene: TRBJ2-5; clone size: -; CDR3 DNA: TGCGCCAGCAGCTTGGGTGGGACAGGGGACCAAGAGACCCAGTACTTC; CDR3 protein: CASSLGGTGDQETQYF
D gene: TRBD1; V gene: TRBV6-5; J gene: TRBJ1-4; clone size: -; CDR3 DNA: TGTGCCAGCAGTCCTCCGGGACAGCATAATGAAAAACTGTTTTTT; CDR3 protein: CASSPPGQHNEKLFF
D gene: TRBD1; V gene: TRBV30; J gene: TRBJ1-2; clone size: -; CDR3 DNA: TGTGCCTGGAACGACAGGGGGAAGCGTGGCTACACCTTC; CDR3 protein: CAWNDRGKRGYTF
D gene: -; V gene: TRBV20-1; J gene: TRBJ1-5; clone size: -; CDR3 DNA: TGCAGTGGGAGTGACGGTAGCAATCAGCCCCAGCATTTT; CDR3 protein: CSGSDGSNQPQHF
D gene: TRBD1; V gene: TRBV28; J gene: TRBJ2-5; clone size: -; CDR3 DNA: TGTGCCAGCAGCCGTTTAAGTGGGACAGGGGCCCCCGGGGAGACCCAGTACTTC; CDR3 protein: CASSRLSGTGAPGETQYF
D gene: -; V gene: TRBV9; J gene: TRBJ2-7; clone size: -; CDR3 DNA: TGTGCCAGCAGCGGCCCTCCGGGTCGGGACTACGAGCAGTACTTC; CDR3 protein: CASSGPPGRDYEQYF
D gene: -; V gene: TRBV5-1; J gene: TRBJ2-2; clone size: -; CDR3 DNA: TGCGCCAGCAGCTTGGAGCGCCCGGGGACCGGGGAGCTGTTTTTT; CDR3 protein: CASSLERPGTGELFF
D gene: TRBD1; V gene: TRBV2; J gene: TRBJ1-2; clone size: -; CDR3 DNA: TGTGCCAGCAGCTTATTGGACAGGGGAGGAGGCTACACCTTC; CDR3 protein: CASSLLDRGGGYTF
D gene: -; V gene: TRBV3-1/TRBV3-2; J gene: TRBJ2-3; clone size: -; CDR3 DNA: TGTGCCAGCACCCACAGGGGCACAGATACGCAGTATTTT; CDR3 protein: CASTHRGTDTQYF
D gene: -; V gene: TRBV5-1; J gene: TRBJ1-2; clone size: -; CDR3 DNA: TGCGCCAGCACAACCGGTCAAACAGGTTCGGGCGGCTACACCTTC; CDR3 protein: CASTTGQTGSGGYTF
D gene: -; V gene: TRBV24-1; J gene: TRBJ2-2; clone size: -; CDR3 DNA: TGTGCCACCAGTGATTTGTTCGGCACCGGGGAGCTGTTTTTT; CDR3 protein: CATSDLFGTGELFF
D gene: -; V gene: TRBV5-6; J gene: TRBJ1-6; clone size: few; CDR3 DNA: TGTGCCAGCAGCGGAGGGAGGGGACAATCTAGTTCCTATAATTCACCCCTCCACTTT; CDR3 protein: CASSGGRGQSSSYNSPLHF
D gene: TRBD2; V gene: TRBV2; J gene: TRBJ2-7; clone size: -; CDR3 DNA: TGTGCCAGCAGTGGGCTAGCGGGGGTCTCCGAGCAGTACTTC; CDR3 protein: CASSGLAGVSEQYF
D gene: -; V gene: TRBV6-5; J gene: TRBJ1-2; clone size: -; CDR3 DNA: TGTGCCAGCAGTTATGAGGGAGGCTACACCTTC; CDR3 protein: CASSYEGGYTF
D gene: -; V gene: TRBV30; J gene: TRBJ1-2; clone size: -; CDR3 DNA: TGTGCCTGGAGCCTACGGGGGTATGGCTACACCTTC; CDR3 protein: CAWSLRGYGYTF
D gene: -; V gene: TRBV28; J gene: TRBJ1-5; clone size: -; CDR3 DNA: TGTGCCAGCAGGAAATACAGGGAAGAACAGCCCCAGCATTTT; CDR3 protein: CASRKYREEQPQHF
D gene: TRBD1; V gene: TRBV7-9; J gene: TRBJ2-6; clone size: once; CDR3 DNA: TGTGCCAGCAGCTTAGCAGGACAGGGGAAGTCTGGGGCCAACGTCCTGACTTTC; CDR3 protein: CASSLAGQGKSGANVLTF
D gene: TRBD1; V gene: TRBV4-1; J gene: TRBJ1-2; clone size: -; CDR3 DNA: TGCGCCAGCAGCCAAGACGACAGGGAGCGATATGGCTACACCTTC; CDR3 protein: CASSQDDRERYGYTF
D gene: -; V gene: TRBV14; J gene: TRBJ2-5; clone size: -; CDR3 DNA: TGTGCCAGCAGCCATTTAGACTCCGTAAGGGAGACCCAGTACTTC; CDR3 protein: CASSHLDSVRETQYF
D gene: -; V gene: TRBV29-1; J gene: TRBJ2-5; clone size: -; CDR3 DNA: TGCAGCGTTGACTCTGGAGCGGAGACCCAGTACTTC; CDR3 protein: CSVDSGAETQYF
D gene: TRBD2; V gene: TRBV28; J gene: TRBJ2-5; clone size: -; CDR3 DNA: TGTGCCAGCAACGAAGCGGGAGGGCCGGGAGAGACCCAGTACTTC; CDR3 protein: CASNEAGGPGETQYF
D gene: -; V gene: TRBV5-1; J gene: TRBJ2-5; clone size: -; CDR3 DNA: TGCGCCAGCAGCTTGGTCCCGAGGACTGGAGAAGAGACCCAGTACTTC; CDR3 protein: CASSLVPRTGEETQYF
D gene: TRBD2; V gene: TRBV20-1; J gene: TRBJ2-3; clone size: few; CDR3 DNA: TGCAGTGCTAGTTCCAGGACTAGCGGTGGGGATACGCAGTATTTT; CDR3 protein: CSASSRTSGGDTQYF
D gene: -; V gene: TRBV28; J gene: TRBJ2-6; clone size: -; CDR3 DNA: TGTGCCAGCCGTAGCAGGGGCGCCTCTGGGGCCAACGTCCTGACTTTC; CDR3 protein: CASRSRGASGANVLTF
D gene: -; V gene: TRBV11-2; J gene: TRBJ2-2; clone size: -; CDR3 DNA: TGTGCCAGCAGCTTAGATCCCCCGACAGGCGGGGAGCTGTTTTTT; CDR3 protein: CASSLDPPTGGELFF
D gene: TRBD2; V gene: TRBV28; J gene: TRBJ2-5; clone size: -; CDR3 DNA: TGTGCCAGCAGTATTTTAGCGGGAGGGCAGGAGACCCAGTACTTC; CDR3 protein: CASSILAGGQETQYF
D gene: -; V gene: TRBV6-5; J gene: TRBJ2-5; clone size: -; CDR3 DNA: TGTGCCAGCTCTGGCGGGGAGACCCAGTACTTC; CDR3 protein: CASSGGETQYF
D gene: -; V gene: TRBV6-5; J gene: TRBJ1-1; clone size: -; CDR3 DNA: TGTGCCAGCACCGAGCGGGGAAGGGCTGAAGCTTTCTTT; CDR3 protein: CASTERGRAEAFF
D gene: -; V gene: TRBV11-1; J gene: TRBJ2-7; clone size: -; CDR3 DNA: TGTGCCAGCAGCCCCAGGACTCTTTCCTACGAGCAGTACTTC; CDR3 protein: CASSPRTLSYEQYF
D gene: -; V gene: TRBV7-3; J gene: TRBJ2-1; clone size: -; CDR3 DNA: TGTGCCAGCAGCTGCCCAGTAGGTGACTCAATCAACAATGAGCAGTTCTTC; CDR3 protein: CASSCPVGDSINNEQFF
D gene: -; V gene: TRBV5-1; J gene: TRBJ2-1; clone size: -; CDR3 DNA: TGCGCCAGCAGGCTAGAGGGTGAGCAGTTCTTC; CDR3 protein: CASRLEGEQFF
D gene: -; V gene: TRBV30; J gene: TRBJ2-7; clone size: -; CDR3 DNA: TGTGCCTGGAAAAACAGTGGTCCCTACGAGCAGTACTTC; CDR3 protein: CAWKNSGPYEQYF
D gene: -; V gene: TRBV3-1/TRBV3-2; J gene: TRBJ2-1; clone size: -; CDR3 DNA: TGTGCCAGCAGCCACCGGACTAAAAATCGCAATGAGCAGTTCTTC; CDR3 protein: CASSHRTKNRNEQFF
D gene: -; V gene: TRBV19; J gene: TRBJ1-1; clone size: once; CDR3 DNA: TGTGCCAGTAGCCTTGGGCCAATCGGGGTAGCTTTCTTT; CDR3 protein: CASSLGPIGVAFF
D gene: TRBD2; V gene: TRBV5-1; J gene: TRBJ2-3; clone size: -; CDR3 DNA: TGCGCCAGCGCACCGGGACTAGCGGCCTTCGGCACAGATACGCAGTATTTT; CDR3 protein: CASAPGLAAFGTDTQYF
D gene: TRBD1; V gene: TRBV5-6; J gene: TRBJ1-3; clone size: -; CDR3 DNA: TGTGCCAGCAGCAGCCTGGACAGGGCTCGAAACACCATATATTTT; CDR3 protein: CASSSLDRARNTIYF
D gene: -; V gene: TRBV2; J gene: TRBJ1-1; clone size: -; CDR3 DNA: TGTGCCAGCGGAAGACAGTGGAACACTGAAGCTTTCTTT; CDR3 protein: CASGRQWNTEAFF
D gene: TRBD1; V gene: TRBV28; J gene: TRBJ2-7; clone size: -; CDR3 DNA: TGTGCCAGCAGTTGGGGACAGGGCTACTCCTACGAGCAGTACTTC; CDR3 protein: CASSWGQGYSYEQYF
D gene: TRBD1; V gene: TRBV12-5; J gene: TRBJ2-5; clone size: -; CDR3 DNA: TGTGCTAGTGGTTTAGCAACAGGGGGCGGGGAGACCCAGTACTTC; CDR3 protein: CASGLATGGGETQYF
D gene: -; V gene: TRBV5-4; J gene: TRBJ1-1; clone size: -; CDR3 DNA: TGTGCCAGCAGCGCGGGACGGAACACTGAAGCTTTCTTT; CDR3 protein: CASSAGRNTEAFF